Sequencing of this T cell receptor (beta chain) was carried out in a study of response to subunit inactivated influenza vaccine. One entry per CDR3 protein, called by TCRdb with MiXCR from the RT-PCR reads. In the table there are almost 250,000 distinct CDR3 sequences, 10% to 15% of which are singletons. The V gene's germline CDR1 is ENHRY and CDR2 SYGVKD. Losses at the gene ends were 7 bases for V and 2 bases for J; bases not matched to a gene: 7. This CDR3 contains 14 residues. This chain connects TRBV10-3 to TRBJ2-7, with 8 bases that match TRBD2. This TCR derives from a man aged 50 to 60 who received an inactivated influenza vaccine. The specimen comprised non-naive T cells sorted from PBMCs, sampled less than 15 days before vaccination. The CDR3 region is CAIIQSGGTYEQYF. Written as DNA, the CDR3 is TGTGCCATCATTCAAAGCGGGGGAACCTACGAGCAGTACTTC.